This TCR beta chain was sequenced for a study of early T cells in non-severe SARS-CoV-2 infection. The CDR3 covers 15 residues. Germline V gives CDR1 LNHNV, CDR2 YYDKDF (reference sequence). Trimming cost V 4 bases and J 11 bases; bases outside gene matches: 12. TCRdb independently ran MiXCR on the 5' RACE reads; one entry per CDR3 protein. The data show tens of thousands of distinct CDR3 sequences, roughly 12% seen once. This clonotype was counted a few times. The source is an adult who was a healthcare worker with PCR-confirmed SARS-CoV-2 infection or an uninfected control (not recorded which). The sequenced sample was whole blood. V and J are TRBV15 and TRBJ2-4; 9 nucleotides agree with TRBD1. The CDR3 here is CATSKPGQGRDLQYF. Written as DNA, the CDR3 is TGTGCCACCAGCAAACCGGGACAGGGCAGGGATCTTCAGTACTTC.